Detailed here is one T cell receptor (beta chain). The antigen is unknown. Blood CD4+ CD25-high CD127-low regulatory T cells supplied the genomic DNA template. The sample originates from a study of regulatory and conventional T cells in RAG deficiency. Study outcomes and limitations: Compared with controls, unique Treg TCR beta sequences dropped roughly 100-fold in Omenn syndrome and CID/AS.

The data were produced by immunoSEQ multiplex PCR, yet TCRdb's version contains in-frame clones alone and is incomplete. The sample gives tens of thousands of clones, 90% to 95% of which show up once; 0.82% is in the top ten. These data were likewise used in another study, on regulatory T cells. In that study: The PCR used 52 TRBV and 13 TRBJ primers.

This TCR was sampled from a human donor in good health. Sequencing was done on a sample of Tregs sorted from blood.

The CDR3 region is CASSFVAISSGEQFF. The CDR3 nucleotides are TGTGCCAGCAGCTTCGTAGCAATATCTTCCGGTGAGCAGTTCTTC. The rearrangement joins TRBV5-6 to TRBJ2-1; D is unclear. Trimming pared 2 bases from V and 9 bases from J, leaving 18 bases between. CDR3 length equals 15 residues. Germline CDR1 is SGHDT and CDR2 is YYEEEE.